These 25 T cell receptor beta chains were all obtained from the same sample, sequenced in a study of memory CD4+ T cells and cytomegalovirus serostatus. The sort gate was single viable CD3+CD4+CD8-CD45RO+ cells for memory CD4+ T cells. Generated by immunoSEQ multiplex PCR, the TCRdb table keeps only in-frame clones and is missing some. In the table there are under 55,000 clones, around three quarters of which are singletons. The material sequenced was memory CD4+ T cells from blood. The receptors were sampled from an adult in good health and CMV-seronegative.

In its sample, this clone was seen once. This rearrangement joins TRBV7-3 to TRBJ2-1; possibly TRBD2 for D (7 bases). Germline V gene sequence: CDR1 SGHTA, CDR2 FQGTGA. CDR3 length: 14 residues. V was pared by 3 bases and J by 10 bases, with 16 bases between. CDR3: CASSFSGGPGEQFF. CDR3 DNA: TGTGCCAGCAGCTTTTCGGGGGGCCCCGGGGAGCAGTTCTTC. Based on the CDR3 plus reference TRBV7-3 and TRBJ2-1, the full variable domain is GAGVSQTPSNKVTEKGKYVELRCDPISGHTALYWYRQSLGQGPEFLIYFQGTGAADDSGLPNDRFFAVRPEGSVSTLKIQRTERGDSAVYLCASSFSGGPGEQFFGPGTRLTVL.

The chain has TRBV6-4 and TRBJ1-1; 9 bases fit TRBD1. This CDR3 region has 14 residues. Germline V CDR1 and CDR2: MRHNA, SNTAGT. The trim removed 6 bases at V and 4 bases at J, leaving 6 bases unmatched. CDR3: CASRPDRGSTEAFF. CDR3 bases: TGTGCCAGCAGACCGGACAGGGGTAGCACTGAAGCTTTCTTT.

The chain uses TRBV28 and TRBJ1-5; 9 bases are shared with TRBD1. Looked up from germline, CDR1 is MDHEN and CDR2 is SYDVKM. J gave up 0 bases and V 6 bases, and 9 bases lay outside the gene matches. The length of the CDR3 is 17 residues. This chain's CDR3 is CASRNRDRAYSNQPQHF. CDR3 in DNA: TGTGCCAGCAGAAACCGGGACAGGGCTTATAGCAATCAGCCCCAGCATTTT.

The rearrangement uses TRBV6-6 and TRBJ2-7; 10 nucleotides agree with TRBD1. This CDR3 contains 16 residues. Germline lookup yields CDR1 MNHNY and CDR2 SVGAGI (reference sequence). The ends lost 2 bases at V and 3 bases at J; junction bases unmatched: 7. CDR3 coding DNA: TGTGCCAGCAGTTACCCGAGGACAGGGGGACACTACGAGCAGTACTTC. Translating it yields CASSYPRTGGHYEQYF.

V and J are TRBV28 and TRBJ1-2, with D hard to call. The V gene lost 8 bases and the J gene lost 0 bases, with 13 bases spanning the gap. Germline V gene lookup returns CDR1 MDHEN and CDR2 SYDVKM. CDR3 length: 14 amino acids. The DNA for the CDR3 is TGTGCCAGCCGGGTAGACGGAGCTAACTATGGCTACACCTTC. It specifies CASRVDGANYGYTF.

V is TRBV2 and J is TRBJ1-2; D uncertain. Trimming took off 1 base at V and 4 bases at J, with 10 bases between the two ends. Looked up from germline, CDR1 is SNHLY and CDR2 is FYNNEI. The CDR3 contains 14 residues. The CDR3 region is CASSEGISSYGYTF. CDR3 DNA: TGTGCCAGCAGTGAAGGGATTTCCTCCTATGGCTACACCTTC.

The chain uses TRBV7-2 and TRBJ2-7; possible D gene TRBD1, 7 bases. Trimming removed 3 bases from V and 7 bases from J, with 22 bases in between. In germline, CDR1 is SGHTA, CDR2 FQGNSA. The CDR3 has 16 amino acids. The CDR3 nucleotides are TGTGCCAGCAGCTTTGGGACAGCGGGTAAATCCGGGGAGCAGTACTTC. It is translated as CASSFGTAGKSGEQYF. Variable domain in full (rest from reference TRBV7-2 and TRBJ2-7): GAGVSQSPSNKVTEKGKDVELRCDPISGHTALYWYRQSLGQGLEFLIYFQGNSAPDKSGLPSDRFSAERTGGSVSTLTIQRTQQEDSAVYLCASSFGTAGKSGEQYFGPGTRLTVT.

In this sample, this clone turned up once. This rearrangement joins TRBV18 to TRBJ1-2, with D maybe TRBD1 (5 bases). V was trimmed by 3 bases and J by 3 bases, leaving 14 bases between them. The germline CDR1 and CDR2 sequences are KGHSH and LQKENI. This CDR3 has 15 residues. DNA of the CDR3: TGTGCCAGCTCACCTGGGACGGACATCGACTATGGCTACACCTTC. It encodes CASSPGTDIDYGYTF.

The chain couples TRBV18 to TRBJ2-2; TRBD2 aligns across 8 bases. Germline V lookup: CDR1 KGHSH, CDR2 LQKENI. The CDR3 is made up of 17 amino acids. The V and J ends lost 5 bases and 0 bases, in that order; junction bases with no gene match: 8. CDR3 loop: CASSSASGGSNTGELFF. The CDR3 coding sequence is TGTGCCAGCTCATCTGCCAGCGGGGGCTCGAACACCGGGGAGCTGTTTTTT.

A word on this clone: At one boundary the junction diverges from the germline segment, which might be a read error. The chain links TRBV5-4 to TRBJ2-5; no reliable D call. This CDR3 region has 13 residues. Germline values: CDR1 SGHNT, CDR2 YYREEE (reference sequence). CDR3 residues: CASSFPAQGTQYF. CDR3 bases: TGTGCCAGCAGCTTCCCCGCGCAAGGGACCCAGTACTTC.

V usage is TRBV14 and J usage is TRBJ1-6; D is ambiguous. The germline V gene has CDR1 SGHDN and CDR2 FVKESK. This CDR3 contains 14 residues. Deletions cut 5 bases from V and 6 bases from J, with 11 bases between. This chain's CDR3 is CASSVGFINSPLHF. CDR3 bases: TGTGCCAGCAGCGTCGGATTCATTAATTCACCCCTCCACTTT.

V usage is TRBV4-3 and J usage is TRBJ2-1; TRBD2 matches at 14 bases. The CDR3 sequence is 15 residues long. The junction had 5 bases not matched to a gene; V was cut back by 4 bases and J by 9 bases. Germline V gene data show CDR1 as LGHNA and CDR2 as YSLEER. The CDR3 sequence: CASSRGTSGGLEQFF. The CDR3 DNA is TGCGCCAGCAGCCGGGGGACTAGCGGGGGCCTTGAGCAGTTCTTC.

In the case of this clone: The junction departs from the called germline gene at one end, perhaps through a read error. The chain links TRBV7-7 to TRBJ1-5; possibly TRBD1 for D (6 bases). Germline values: CDR1 SSHAT, CDR2 FNYEAQ (reference sequence). The CDR3 loop spans 15 amino acids. The CDR3 loop reads CASSLGTYSNQPQHF. In DNA, the CDR3 is TGTGCTAGCAGCCTCGGGACATATAGCAATCAGCCCCAGCATTTT.

The gene calls are TRBV9 and TRBJ2-1; D may be TRBD2 (6 bases). This CDR3 is built from 15 residues. The germline CDR1 and CDR2 sequences are SGDLS and YYNGEE. The ends were cut back, 6 bases at V and 5 bases at J, with 18 bases in the middle. The CDR3, as DNA: TGTGCCAGCACCCCGGGAGAACTCTTCAACAATGAGCAGTTCTTC. Protein product: CASTPGELFNNEQFF. The full variable domain, with the rest looked up from reference TRBV9 and TRBJ2-1, is DSGVTQTPKHLITATGQRVTLRCSPRSGDLSVYWYQQSLDQGLQFLIQYYNGEERAKGNILERFSAQQFPDLHSELNLSSLELGDSALYFCASTPGELFNNEQFFGPGTRLTVL.

V is TRBV4-3 and J is TRBJ2-1; the D gene is possibly TRBD2 (6 bases). With 0 bases removed from V and 3 bases from J, the gap between germline ends came to 18 bases. Per the germline V gene, CDR1 is LGHNA and CDR2 is YSLEER. The CDR3 covers 18 residues. The CDR3 protein is CASSQDTNSGSFYNEQFF. CDR3 DNA sequence: TGCGCCAGCAGCCAAGATACGAATAGCGGATCATTCTACAATGAGCAGTTCTTC.

The V call is TRBV7-8, the J call TRBJ1-3; no clear D gene. V was pared by 1 base and J by 0 bases, with 4 bases between. Germline CDR1 SGHVS, CDR2 FQNEAQ. The CDR3 totals 14 residues. The CDR3 DNA reads TGTGCCAGCAGCTTAGTCCGCTCTGGAAACACCATATATTTT. Amino acid sequence: CASSLVRSGNTIYF.

This chain links TRBV10-3 with TRBJ1-1; 7 positions agree with TRBD1. The length of the CDR3 is 18 residues. Germline CDR1 reads ENHRY; CDR2 reads SYGVKD. The J segment lost 0 bases and the V segment lost 0 bases, leaving 10 bases of the junction unmatched. CDR3 in amino acids: CAISESGGTDVMNTEAFF. The CDR3 DNA sequence: TGTGCCATCAGTGAGTCCGGTGGGACAGATGTCATGAACACTGAAGCTTTCTTT.

The rearrangement joins TRBV19 to TRBJ1-5; TRBD1 matches 9 bases. V shed 5 bases, J shed 0 bases, and the junction held 17 bases outside the gene matches. Germline lookup yields CDR1 LNHDA and CDR2 SQIVND (reference sequence). The CDR3 length is 20 residues. As DNA, the CDR3 is TGTGCCAGTAGTCCCCGGGACAGGGCAACGTCGAGGGATAGCAATCAGCCCCAGCATTTT. This codes for CASSPRDRATSRDSNQPQHF.

This sequence joins TRBV5-4 and TRBJ1-1, with 10 bases fitting TRBD1. The junction had 0 bases not matched to a gene; V was cut back by 0 bases and J by 4 bases. This CDR3 spans 14 amino acids. Germline-derived CDR1 and CDR2 are SGHNT and YYREEE (reference sequence). The CDR3 here is CASSLGDRGTEAFF. The CDR3 region has the DNA TGTGCCAGCAGCTTGGGGGACAGGGGCACTGAAGCTTTCTTT. Supplemented by reference TRBV5-4 and TRBJ1-1, the full variable domain reads ETGVTQSPTHLIKTRGQQVTLRCSSQSGHNTVSWYQQALGQGPQFIFQYYREEENGRGNFPPRFSGLQFPNYSSELNVNALELDDSALYLCASSLGDRGTEAFFGQGTRLTVV.

The V call is TRBV29-1, the J call TRBJ2-6, with D perhaps TRBD1 or TRBD2 (5 bases each). CDR1 is SQVTM and CDR2 is ANQGSEA in the germline V gene. The CDR3 loop spans 16 amino acids. Deletions cut 4 bases from V and 0 bases from J, with 13 bases between. The CDR3 DNA sequence: TGCAGCGTTGCCGGGACGGTTAACTCTGGGGCCAACGTCCTGACTTTC. Amino acids: CSVAGTVNSGANVLTF.

The V gene is TRBV4-1, the J gene TRBJ2-1; maybe TRBD2 (5 bases). The CDR3 sequence is 15 residues long. Trimming removed 4 bases from V and 4 bases from J, with 14 bases in between. Germline V gene data show CDR1 as MGHRA and CDR2 as YSYEKL. The CDR3 spells CASSPKDPGYNEQFF. The CDR3 region has the DNA TGCGCCAGCAGCCCCAAAGACCCGGGGTACAATGAGCAGTTCTTC.

This chain links TRBV28 with TRBJ1-5; TRBD1 aligns across 9 bases. V was pared by 11 bases and J by 3 bases, with 5 bases of the junction left unmatched. The CDR3 contains 13 residues. The V gene's germline CDR1 is MDHEN and CDR2 SYDVKM. The CDR3 here is CAGRDRDNQPQHF. The CDR3 DNA is TGTGCCGGAAGGGACAGGGACAATCAGCCCCAGCATTTT.

The V and J genes are TRBV19 and TRBJ1-2; the match to TRBD1 covers 8 bases. With V trimmed by 3 bases and J by 7 bases, 7 bases remained unmatched. The CDR3 loop spans 14 amino acids. Germline assignment: CDR1 LNHDA and CDR2 SQIVND (reference sequence). The CDR3 nucleotides read TGTGCCAGTAGTATTCCGGACAGGGATCTTGGCTACACCTTC. Residues: CASSIPDRDLGYTF.

This chain connects TRBV6-5 to TRBJ2-7; 7 bases match TRBD2. V shed 5 bases, J shed 5 bases, and the junction held 9 bases outside the gene matches. CDR1 is MNHEY and CDR2 is SVGAGI in the germline V gene. The CDR3 is 14 amino acids. The CDR3 DNA sequence: TGTGCCAGCAGTACCTTAGCGGGCGGAAACGAGCAGTACTTC. Residues: CASSTLAGGNEQYF.

The chain has TRBV7-2 and TRBJ1-1; D perhaps matches TRBD1 (5 bases). CDR1 and CDR2 (germline): SGHTA, FQGNSA. The CDR3 totals 14 residues. V lost 0 bases and J lost 4, with 9 bases in between. CDR3 in amino acids: CASSLAGGSTEAFF. CDR3 DNA: TGTGCCAGCAGCTTAGCTGGGGGGAGCACTGAAGCTTTCTTT.